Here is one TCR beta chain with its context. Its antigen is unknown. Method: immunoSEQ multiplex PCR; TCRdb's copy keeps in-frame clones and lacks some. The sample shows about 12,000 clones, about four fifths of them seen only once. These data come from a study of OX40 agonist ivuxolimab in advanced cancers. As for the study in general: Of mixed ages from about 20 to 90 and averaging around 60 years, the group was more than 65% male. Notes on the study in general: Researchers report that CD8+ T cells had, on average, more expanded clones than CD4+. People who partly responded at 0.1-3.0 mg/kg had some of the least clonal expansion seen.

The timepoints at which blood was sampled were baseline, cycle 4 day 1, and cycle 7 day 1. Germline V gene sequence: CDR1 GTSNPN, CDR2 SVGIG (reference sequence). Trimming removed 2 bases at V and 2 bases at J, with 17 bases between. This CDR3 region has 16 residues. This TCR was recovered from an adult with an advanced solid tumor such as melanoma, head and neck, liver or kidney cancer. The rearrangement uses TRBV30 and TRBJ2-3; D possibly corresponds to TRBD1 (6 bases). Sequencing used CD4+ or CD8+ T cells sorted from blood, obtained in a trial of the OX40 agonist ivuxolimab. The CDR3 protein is CAWSTSGHHFTDTQYF. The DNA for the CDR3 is TGTGCCTGGAGTACGTCGGGACACCATTTCACAGATACGCAGTATTTT.